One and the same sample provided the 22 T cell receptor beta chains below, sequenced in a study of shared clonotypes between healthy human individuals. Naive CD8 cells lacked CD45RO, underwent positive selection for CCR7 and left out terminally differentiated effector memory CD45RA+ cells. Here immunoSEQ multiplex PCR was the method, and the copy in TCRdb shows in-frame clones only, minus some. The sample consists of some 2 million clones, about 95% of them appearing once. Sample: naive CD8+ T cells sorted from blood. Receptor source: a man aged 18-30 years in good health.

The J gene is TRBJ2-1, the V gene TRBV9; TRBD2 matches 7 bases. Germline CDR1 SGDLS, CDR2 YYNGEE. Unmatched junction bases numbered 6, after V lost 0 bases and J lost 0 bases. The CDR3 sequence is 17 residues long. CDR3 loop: CASSVGASGSSYNEQFF. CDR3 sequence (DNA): TGTGCCAGCAGCGTAGGGGCTAGCGGAAGCTCCTACAATGAGCAGTTCTTC.

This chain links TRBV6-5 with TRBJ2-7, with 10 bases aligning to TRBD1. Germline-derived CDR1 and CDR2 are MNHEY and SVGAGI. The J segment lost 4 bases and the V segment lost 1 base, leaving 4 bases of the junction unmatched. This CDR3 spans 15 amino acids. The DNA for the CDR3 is TGTGCCAGCAGTTACTTTTCGGGACAGGGGTACGAGCAGTACTTC. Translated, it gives CASSYFSGQGYEQYF.

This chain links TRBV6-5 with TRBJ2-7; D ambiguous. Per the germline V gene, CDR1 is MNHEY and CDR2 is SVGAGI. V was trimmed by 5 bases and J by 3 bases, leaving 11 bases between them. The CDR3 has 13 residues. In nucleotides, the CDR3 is TGTGCCAGCAGTCCAATGGACCTCTACGAGCAGTACTTC. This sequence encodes CASSPMDLYEQYF.

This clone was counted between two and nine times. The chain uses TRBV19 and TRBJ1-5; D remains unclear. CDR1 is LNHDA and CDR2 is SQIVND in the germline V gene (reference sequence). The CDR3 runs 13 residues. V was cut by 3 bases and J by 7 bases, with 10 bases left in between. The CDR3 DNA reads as TGTGCCAGTAGTATCGGACCGTCCCAGCCCCAGCATTTT. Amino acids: CASSIGPSQPQHF.

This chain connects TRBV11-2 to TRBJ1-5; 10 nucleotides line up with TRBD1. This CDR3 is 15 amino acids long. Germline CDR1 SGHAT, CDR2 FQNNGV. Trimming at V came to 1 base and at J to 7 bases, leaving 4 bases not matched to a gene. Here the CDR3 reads CASSLGDRGGQPQHF. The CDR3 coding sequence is TGTGCCAGCAGCTTAGGGGACAGGGGAGGACAGCCCCAGCATTTT.

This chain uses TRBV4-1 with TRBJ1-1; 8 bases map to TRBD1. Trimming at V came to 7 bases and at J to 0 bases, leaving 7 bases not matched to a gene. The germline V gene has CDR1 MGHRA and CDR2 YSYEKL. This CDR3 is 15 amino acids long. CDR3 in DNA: TGCGCCAGCACCGAAAGGACAGGGATGAACACTGAAGCTTTCTTT. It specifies CASTERTGMNTEAFF.

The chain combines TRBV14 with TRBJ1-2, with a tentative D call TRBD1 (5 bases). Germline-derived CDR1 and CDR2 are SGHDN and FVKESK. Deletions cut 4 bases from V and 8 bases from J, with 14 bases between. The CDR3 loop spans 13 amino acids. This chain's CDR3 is CASSPDPGHGYTF. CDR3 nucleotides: TGTGCCAGCAGCCCAGACCCAGGGCACGGCTACACCTTC. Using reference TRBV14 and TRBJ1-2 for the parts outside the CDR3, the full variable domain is EAGVTQFPSHSVIEKGQTVTLRCDPISGHDNLYWYRRVMGKEIKFLLHFVKESKQDESGMPNNRFLAERTGGTYSTLKVQPAELEDSGVYFCASSPDPGHGYTFGSGTRLTVV.

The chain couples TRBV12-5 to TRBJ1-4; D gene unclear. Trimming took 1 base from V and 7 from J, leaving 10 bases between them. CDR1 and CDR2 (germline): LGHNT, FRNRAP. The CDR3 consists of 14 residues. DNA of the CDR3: TGTGCTAGTGGTTTGGACAACGCGGTTGAAAAACTGTTTTTT. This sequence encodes CASGLDNAVEKLFF.

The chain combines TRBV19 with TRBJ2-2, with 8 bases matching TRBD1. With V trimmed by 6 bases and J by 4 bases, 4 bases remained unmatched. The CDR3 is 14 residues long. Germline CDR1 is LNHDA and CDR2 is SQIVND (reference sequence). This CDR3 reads CASRGQGSTGELFF. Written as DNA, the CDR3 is TGTGCCAGTAGAGGACAGGGTAGCACCGGGGAGCTGTTTTTT.

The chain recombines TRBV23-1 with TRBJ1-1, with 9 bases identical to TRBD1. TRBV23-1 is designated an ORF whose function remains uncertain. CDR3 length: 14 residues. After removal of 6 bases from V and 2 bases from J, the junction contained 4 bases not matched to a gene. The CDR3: CASRKTGGNTEAFF. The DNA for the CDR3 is TGCGCCAGCAGAAAAACAGGGGGCAACACTGAAGCTTTCTTT.

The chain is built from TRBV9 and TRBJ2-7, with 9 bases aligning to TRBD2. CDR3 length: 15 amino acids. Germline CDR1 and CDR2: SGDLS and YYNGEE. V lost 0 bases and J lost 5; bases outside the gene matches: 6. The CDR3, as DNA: TGTGCCAGCAGCGTAGGGGGACTAGCAAGCCACGAGCAGTACTTC. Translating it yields CASSVGGLASHEQYF.

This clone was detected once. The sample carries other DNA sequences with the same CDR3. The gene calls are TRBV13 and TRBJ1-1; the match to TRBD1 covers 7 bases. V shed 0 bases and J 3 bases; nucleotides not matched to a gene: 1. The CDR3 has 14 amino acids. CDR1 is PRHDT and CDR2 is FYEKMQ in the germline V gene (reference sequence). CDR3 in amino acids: CASSLGQGDTEAFF. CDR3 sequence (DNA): TGTGCCAGCAGCTTAGGTCAGGGGGACACTGAAGCTTTCTTT.

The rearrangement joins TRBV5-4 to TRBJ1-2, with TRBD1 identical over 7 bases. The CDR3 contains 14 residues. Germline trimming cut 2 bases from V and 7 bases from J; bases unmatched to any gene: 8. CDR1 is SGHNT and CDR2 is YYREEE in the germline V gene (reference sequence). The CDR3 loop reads CASSFRTGPIGYTF. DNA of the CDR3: TGTGCCAGCAGCTTCAGGACAGGCCCGATTGGCTACACCTTC.

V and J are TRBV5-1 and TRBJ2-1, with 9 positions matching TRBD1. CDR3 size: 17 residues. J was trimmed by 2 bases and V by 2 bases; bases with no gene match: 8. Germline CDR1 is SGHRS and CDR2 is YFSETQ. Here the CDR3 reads CASSFPPTGGTYNEQFF. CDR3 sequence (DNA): TGCGCCAGCAGCTTCCCGCCGACAGGGGGGACCTACAATGAGCAGTTCTTC.

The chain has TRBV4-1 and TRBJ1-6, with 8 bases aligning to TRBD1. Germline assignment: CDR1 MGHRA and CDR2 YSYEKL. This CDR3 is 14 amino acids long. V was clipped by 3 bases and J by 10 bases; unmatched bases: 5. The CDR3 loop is CASSHGQGNSPLHF. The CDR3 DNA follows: TGCGCCAGCAGCCACGGACAGGGTAACTCACCCCTCCACTTT.

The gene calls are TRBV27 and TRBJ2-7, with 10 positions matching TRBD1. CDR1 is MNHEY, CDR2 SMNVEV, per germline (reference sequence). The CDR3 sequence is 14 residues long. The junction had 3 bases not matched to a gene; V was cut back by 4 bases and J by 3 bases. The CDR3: CASSWTGGDYEQYF. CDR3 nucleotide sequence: TGTGCCAGCAGTTGGACAGGGGGGGACTACGAGCAGTACTTC.

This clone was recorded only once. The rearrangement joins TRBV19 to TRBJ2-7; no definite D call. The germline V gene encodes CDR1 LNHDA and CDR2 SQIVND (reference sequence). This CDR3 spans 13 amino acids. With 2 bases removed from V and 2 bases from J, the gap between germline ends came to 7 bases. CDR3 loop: CASSIQAAYEQYF. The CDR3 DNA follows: TGTGCCAGTAGTATACAGGCAGCCTACGAGCAGTACTTC.

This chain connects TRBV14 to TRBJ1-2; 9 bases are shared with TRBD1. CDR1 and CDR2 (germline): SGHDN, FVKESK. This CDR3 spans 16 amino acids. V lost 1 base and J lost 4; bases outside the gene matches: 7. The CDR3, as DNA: TGTGCCAGCAGCCAAGCCGGGACAGGGATTACCTATGGCTACACCTTC. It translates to CASSQAGTGITYGYTF.

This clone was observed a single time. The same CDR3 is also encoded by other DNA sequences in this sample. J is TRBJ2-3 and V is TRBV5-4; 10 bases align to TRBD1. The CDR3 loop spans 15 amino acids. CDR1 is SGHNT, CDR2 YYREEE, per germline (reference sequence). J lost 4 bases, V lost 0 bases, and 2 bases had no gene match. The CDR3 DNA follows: TGTGCCAGCAGCTTGGGACAGGGGGCCGCAGATACGCAGTATTTT. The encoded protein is CASSLGQGAADTQYF. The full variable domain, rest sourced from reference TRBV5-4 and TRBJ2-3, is ETGVTQSPTHLIKTRGQQVTLRCSSQSGHNTVSWYQQALGQGPQFIFQYYREEENGRGNFPPRFSGLQFPNYSSELNVNALELDDSALYLCASSLGQGAADTQYFGPGTRLTVL.

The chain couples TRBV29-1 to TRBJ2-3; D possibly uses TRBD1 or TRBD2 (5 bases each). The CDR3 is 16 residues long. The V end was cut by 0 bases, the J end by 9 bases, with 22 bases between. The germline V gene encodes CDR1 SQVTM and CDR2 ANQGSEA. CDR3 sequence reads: CSVEDFSTAAAGTQYF. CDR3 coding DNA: TGCAGCGTTGAAGATTTCTCGACAGCGGCAGCCGGGACGCAGTATTTT.

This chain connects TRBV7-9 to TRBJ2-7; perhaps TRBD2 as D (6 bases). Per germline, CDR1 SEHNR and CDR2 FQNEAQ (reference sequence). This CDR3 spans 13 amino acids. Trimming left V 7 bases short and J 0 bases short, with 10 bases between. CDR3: CASIADNSYEQYF. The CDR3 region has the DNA TGTGCCAGCATAGCGGACAACTCCTACGAGCAGTACTTC.

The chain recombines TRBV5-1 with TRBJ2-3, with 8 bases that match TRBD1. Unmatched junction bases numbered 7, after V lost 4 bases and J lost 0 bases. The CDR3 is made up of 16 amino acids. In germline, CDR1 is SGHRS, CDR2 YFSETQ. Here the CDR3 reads CASSHPTGESTDTQYF. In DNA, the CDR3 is TGCGCCAGCAGCCACCCGACAGGGGAAAGCACAGATACGCAGTATTTT.